These 26 T cell receptor beta chains came from one sample sequenced in a study of monozygotic twins with cystic fibrosis. Clones were sequenced by immunoSEQ multiplex PCR, and TCRdb holds only the in-frame ones, with some missing. The table has about 20,000 clones, around 97% seen once; the top ten hold about 2%. Sequenced: blood. The receptors here all came from a woman under 40 with cystic fibrosis.

The chain has TRBV6-1 and TRBJ1-2; 7 bases are a match to TRBD1. In germline, CDR1 is MNHNS, CDR2 SASEGT. V lost 5 bases and J lost 3; bases outside the gene matches: 6. The CDR3 covers 14 residues. CDR3 coding DNA: TGTGCCAGCAGTTTGACAGGGCAGGACTATGGCTACACCTTC. This translates into CASSLTGQDYGYTF.

This clone came up once. The chain is built from TRBV4-3 and TRBJ1-1, with D perhaps matching TRBD1 (5 bases). This CDR3 contains 13 residues. V was pared by 4 bases and J by 10 bases, with 16 bases between. Per germline, CDR1 LGHNA and CDR2 YSLEER. CDR3 sequence (DNA): TGCGCCAGCAGCCCCTTGCGGGACCTGGGAGCTTTCTTT. Its translation is CASSPLRDLGAFF.

The gene calls are TRBV19 and TRBJ2-7; D is perhaps TRBD1 (6 bases). The V gene lost 6 bases and the J gene lost 1 base, with 16 bases spanning the gap. The length of the CDR3 is 15 residues. The V gene's germline CDR1 is LNHDA and CDR2 SQIVND (reference sequence). CDR3: CASRGSGRGSYEQYF. For the CDR3, the DNA is TGTGCCAGTAGGGGGAGCGGAAGGGGGTCCTACGAGCAGTACTTC.

This clone has a single count. This chain joins TRBV7-6 and TRBJ2-5, with a tentative D call TRBD1 (5 bases). Trimming shortened V by 5 bases and J by 5 bases, and 15 bases separated the two germline ends. Germline V gene data show CDR1 as SGHVS and CDR2 as FNYEAQ. The CDR3 sequence is 14 residues long. For the CDR3, the DNA is TGTGCCAGCAGCATCTCAGGGTATACGGAGACCCAGTACTTC. Translated, it gives CASSISGYTETQYF. Drawing the rest from reference TRBV7-6 and TRBJ2-5, the complete variable domain is GAGVSQSPRYKVTKRGQDVALRCDPISGHVSLYWYRQALGQGPEFLTYFNYEAQQDKSGLPNDRFSAERPEGSISTLTIQRTEQRDSAMYRCASSISGYTETQYFGPGTRLLVL.

The V call is TRBV5-6, the J call TRBJ2-5, with D hard to call. The germline V and J ends were trimmed by 1 base and 5 bases, with 9 bases remaining between them. Germline V gene data show CDR1 as SGHDT and CDR2 as YYEEEE. The CDR3 consists of 13 residues. The CDR3 loop is CASSLWMGETQYF. The DNA of the CDR3 is TGTGCCAGCAGCTTGTGGATGGGGGAGACCCAGTACTTC.

This chain joins TRBV9 and TRBJ1-6, with a possible D match to TRBD1 (6 bases). Germline loops: CDR1 SGDLS, CDR2 YYNGEE. Between the trimmed V and J ends, which lost 3 bases and 10 bases, there was a span of 17 bases. The CDR3 totals 15 residues. CDR3 in amino acids: CASSADRRPESPLHF. The CDR3 DNA sequence: TGTGCCAGCAGCGCAGACAGGAGGCCCGAGTCACCCCTCCACTTT. Based on the CDR3 plus reference TRBV9 and TRBJ1-6, the full variable domain is DSGVTQTPKHLITATGQRVTLRCSPRSGDLSVYWYQQSLDQGLQFLIQYYNGEERAKGNILERFSAQQFPDLHSELNLSSLELGDSALYFCASSADRRPESPLHFGNGTRLTVT.

The V call is TRBV18, the J call TRBJ2-7; D assignment may be TRBD1 or TRBD2 (5 bases each). The CDR3 loop spans 14 amino acids. Trimming removed 4 bases at V and 3 bases at J, with 13 bases between. Germline values: CDR1 KGHSH, CDR2 LQKENI. The CDR3 loop reads CASSRDGPNYEQYF. CDR3 sequence (DNA): TGTGCCAGCTCACGGGACGGTCCGAACTACGAGCAGTACTTC.

The chain carries TRBV28 and TRBJ1-2; D is possibly TRBD1 (5 bases). Germline V gives CDR1 MDHEN, CDR2 SYDVKM. V was cut by 2 bases and J by 3 bases, with 10 bases left in between. The length of the CDR3 is 14 residues. CDR3 DNA: TGTGCCAGCAGTTTAGGGGCAGGGCACTATGGCTACACCTTC. It encodes CASSLGAGHYGYTF.

The J gene is TRBJ1-6, the V gene TRBV10-1, with 11 bases fitting TRBD1. The CDR3 is 14 residues long. Germline assignment: CDR1 WNHNN and CDR2 SYGVQD (reference sequence). The junction had 0 bases not matched to a gene; V was cut back by 2 bases and J by 9 bases. CDR3 region: CASSEGQGASPLHF. The CDR3 nucleotides are TGCGCCAGCAGTGAGGGACAGGGGGCTTCACCCCTCCACTTT.

V usage is TRBV4-2 and J usage is TRBJ2-3; D call uncertain. This CDR3 spans 14 amino acids. The V gene lost 1 base and the J gene lost 2 bases, with 7 bases spanning the gap. CDR1 and CDR2 (germline): LGHNA, YNFKEQ. The CDR3 DNA reads TGTGCCAGCAGCCAAGTGCTCCACACAGATACGCAGTATTTT. This sequence encodes CASSQVLHTDTQYF.

This chain links TRBV15 with TRBJ2-3, with 8 bases that match TRBD2. The CDR3 is 15 amino acids. Germline-derived CDR1 and CDR2 are LNHNV and YYDKDF (reference sequence). Trimming took 1 base from V and 2 from J; bases not matched to a gene: 2. CDR3 nucleotides: TGTGCCACCAGCAGAGTTAGCGGGGCCACAGATACGCAGTATTTT. Protein: CATSRVSGATDTQYF. Full variable domain (outside the CDR3, taken from reference TRBV15 and TRBJ2-3): DAMVIQNPRYQVTQFGKPVTLSCSQTLNHNVMYWYQQKSSQAPKLLFHYYDKDFNNEADTPDNFQSRRPNTSFCFLDIRSPGLGDTAMYLCATSRVSGATDTQYFGPGTRLTVL.

The J gene is TRBJ1-2, the V gene TRBV4-3; TRBD1 might be the D (5 bases). The CDR3 runs 15 residues. Germline CDR1 reads LGHNA; CDR2 reads YSLEER. Trimming took off 0 bases at V and 7 bases at J, with 15 bases between the two ends. The CDR3 sequence is CASSQDSLGGVGYTF. The DNA for the CDR3 is TGCGCCAGCAGCCAAGACTCCTTGGGGGGAGTTGGCTACACCTTC.

This clone has a single count. The chain is built from TRBV13 and TRBJ1-5, with 10 bases identical to TRBD1. After removal of 4 bases from V and 4 bases from J, the junction contained 10 bases not matched to a gene. Germline-derived CDR1 and CDR2 are PRHDT and FYEKMQ (reference sequence). The CDR3 is 17 residues long. CDR3 bases: TGTGCCAGCAGCTCCTCCCGGGACAGGGGCGCGAATCAGCCCCAGCATTTT. It encodes CASSSSRDRGANQPQHF.

V and J are TRBV4-2 and TRBJ2-7; D unresolved. The CDR3 runs 17 residues. Per the germline V gene, CDR1 is LGHNA and CDR2 is YNFKEQ. Trimming cost V 0 bases and J 0 bases, with 15 bases left between them. The CDR3 is CASSQDPFKDPSYEQYF. CDR3 nucleotides: TGTGCCAGCAGCCAAGATCCCTTCAAGGACCCCTCCTACGAGCAGTACTTC.

The V and J genes are TRBV28 and TRBJ1-1; tentatively, D is TRBD1 (6 bases). The CDR3 has 13 residues. Germline CDR1 reads MDHEN; CDR2 reads SYDVKM. V lost 11 bases to trimming and J lost 0 bases, with 13 bases between them. The CDR3: CALRQGMNTEAFF. CDR3 DNA: TGTGCCTTGCGGCAGGGGATGAACACTGAAGCTTTCTTT. Variable domain in full (rest from reference TRBV28 and TRBJ1-1): DVKVTQSSRYLVKRTGEKVFLECVQDMDHENMFWYRQDPGLGLRLIYFSYDVKMKEKGDIPEGYSVSREKKERFSLILESASTNQTSMYLCALRQGMNTEAFFGQGTRLTVV.

This clone has a single count. V and J are TRBV7-2 and TRBJ2-1; D might be TRBD1 or TRBD2, each matching 5 bases. V was trimmed by 5 bases and J by 9 bases, leaving 17 bases between them. CDR3 length equals 14 residues. Germline-derived CDR1 and CDR2 are SGHTA and FQGNSA. The CDR3 DNA follows: TGTGCCAGCAGCCTATACCGGGGTGGGGGTGAGCAGTTCTTC. Its protein product is CASSLYRGGGEQFF.

The gene calls are TRBV9 and TRBJ2-3; no definite D call. Germline CDR1 and CDR2: SGDLS and YYNGEE. The CDR3 length is 13 residues. V shed 4 bases and J shed 6 bases, with 12 bases lying between them. CDR3 residues: CASSLLDQDTQYF. The CDR3 nucleotides read TGTGCCAGCAGCCTGCTCGACCAGGATACGCAGTATTTT.

J is TRBJ1-2 and V is TRBV4-1; the D gene is possibly TRBD1 (6 bases). This CDR3 is built from 14 residues. The germline V gene has CDR1 MGHRA and CDR2 YSYEKL. V shed 8 bases and J shed 3 bases, with 16 bases lying between them. CDR3 amino acids: CASRRLGGDYGYTF. In DNA, the CDR3 is TGCGCCAGCCGCCGCTTAGGGGGAGACTATGGCTACACCTTC.

This clone was found once. The chain employs TRBV7-9 and TRBJ1-6; D perhaps matches TRBD1 (5 bases). Germline CDR1 and CDR2: SEHNR and FQNEAQ (reference sequence). There are 14 residues in the CDR3. The V end was cut by 4 bases, the J end by 6 bases, with 10 bases between. The CDR3 DNA reads as TGTGCCAGCAGCTACCCCAGGGTTAATTCACCCCTCCACTTT. Its protein is CASSYPRVNSPLHF.

The chain links TRBV6-1 to TRBJ2-7, with 10 bases aligning to TRBD2. This CDR3 has 15 amino acids. V trimming: 8 bases; J trimming: 3 bases; junction bases outside the gene matches: 10. CDR1 MNHNS and CDR2 SASEGT come from the germline V gene. CDR3 sequence: CASSDWTSGLYEQYF. CDR3 DNA sequence: TGTGCCAGCTCCGATTGGACTAGCGGACTCTACGAGCAGTACTTC.

The chain combines TRBV4-1 with TRBJ1-2, with TRBD1 as a possible D gene (5 bases). Germline loops: CDR1 MGHRA, CDR2 YSYEKL. This CDR3 comprises 13 residues. The V gene lost 4 bases and the J gene lost 5 bases, with 11 bases spanning the gap. The CDR3 DNA sequence: TGCGCCAGCAGCCTGACAGATCAATATGGCTACACCTTC. Its protein is CASSLTDQYGYTF.

The chain couples TRBV4-2 to TRBJ2-7, with 13 bases matching TRBD2. The CDR3 loop spans 16 amino acids. The trim removed 0 bases at V and 4 bases at J, leaving 3 bases unmatched. The germline CDR1 and CDR2 sequences are LGHNA and YNFKEQ. CDR3 nucleotides: TGTGCCAGCAGCCAAGAGACTAGCGGGGGGTGGTACGAGCAGTACTTC. As protein: CASSQETSGGWYEQYF.

This rearrangement joins TRBV7-2 to TRBJ1-1, with D unresolved. CDR1 is SGHTA and CDR2 is FQGNSA in the germline V gene. The CDR3 runs 13 residues. The V end lost 1 base, the J end lost 1 base, and 4 bases lay between the germline ends. Here the CDR3 DNA reads TGTGCCAGCAGCTTAGTAGGGAACACTGAAGCTTTCTTT. It codes for CASSLVGNTEAFF.

The chain links TRBV18 to TRBJ2-2, with 8 nucleotides matching TRBD2. J gave up 7 bases and V 3 bases, and 10 bases lay outside the gene matches. Germline values: CDR1 KGHSH, CDR2 LQKENI. The CDR3 has 16 residues. The CDR3 is CASSPPGLVKGGELFF. The CDR3 DNA sequence: TGTGCCAGCTCACCCCCGGGACTAGTAAAAGGCGGGGAGCTGTTTTTT.

V gene TRBV5-1 combines with J gene TRBJ2-7, with D tentatively TRBD1 (5 bases). Per the germline V gene, CDR1 is SGHRS and CDR2 is YFSETQ. This CDR3 has 13 residues. V lost 1 base to trimming and J lost 2 bases, with 7 bases between them. CDR3 sequence: CASSLSGPYEQYF. The CDR3 coding sequence is TGCGCCAGCAGCTTGTCAGGGCCCTACGAGCAGTACTTC. Together with reference TRBV5-1 and TRBJ2-7, the CDR3 gives the full variable domain: KAGVTQTPRYLIKTRGQQVTLSCSPISGHRSVSWYQQTPGQGLQFLFEYFSETQRNKGNFPGRFSGRQFSNSRSEMNVSTLELGDSALYLCASSLSGPYEQYFGPGTRLTVT.

V gene TRBV10-3 combines with J gene TRBJ2-1, with TRBD2 matching over 9 bases. From germline, CDR1 is ENHRY and CDR2 SYGVKD. Losses at the gene ends were 6 bases for V and 3 bases for J; bases not matched to a gene: 3. CDR3 size: 14 residues. CDR3 DNA sequence: TGTGCCATCAGGCCAGCGGGGGGCTACAATGAGCAGTTCTTC. It translates to CAIRPAGGYNEQFF.